Below are 27 T cell receptor beta chains sequenced from a single sample in a study of blood T cells in healthy people across ages. It was with a sample-barcoded 5' primer and a J-beta primer mix that a second PCR of roughly 7 to 12 cycles was run. TCRdb fed the 5' RACE reads into MiXCR, producing one record per CDR3 protein. The sample yields about 750,000 distinct CDR3 sequences, approximately 53% seen once. Sequencing was done on a sample of blood. The receptor source for this set is an elderly man in good health.

The J gene is TRBJ2-4, the V gene TRBV29-1; D possibly corresponds to TRBD1 (6 bases). The V gene lost 2 bases and the J gene lost 7 bases, with 12 bases spanning the gap. The CDR3 loop spans 13 amino acids. Germline V gives CDR1 SQVTM, CDR2 ANQGSEA. The CDR3 bases are TGCAGCGTTGAAACAGGGCCCAGGAACATTCAGTACTTC. Translating it yields CSVETGPRNIQYF.

This chain joins TRBV7-9 and TRBJ1-2; 12 bases match TRBD1. V lost 2 bases, J lost 4 bases, and 14 bases stayed unmatched. Per germline, CDR1 SEHNR and CDR2 FQNEAQ (reference sequence). The CDR3 consists of 19 residues. As DNA, the CDR3 is TGTGCCAGCAGCTTACTCAGTCCCGGGACAGGGGGCCGGGGCTATGGCTACACCTTC. It encodes CASSLLSPGTGGRGYGYTF.

The chain is built from TRBV27 and TRBJ2-7, with D unclear. CDR1 is MNHEY, CDR2 SMNVEV, per germline (reference sequence). There are 13 residues in the CDR3. V was shortened by 5 bases and J by 3 bases, with 11 bases between the two germline ends. CDR3 sequence reads: CASSTTWGYEQYF. DNA of the CDR3: TGTGCCAGCAGTACCACTTGGGGCTACGAGCAGTACTTC.

The rearrangement joins TRBV24-1 to TRBJ1-1; a possible D gene is TRBD1 (5 bases). The CDR3 consists of 13 residues. Germline values: CDR1 KGHDR, CDR2 SFDVKD. The V end was cut by 3 bases, the J end by 4 bases, with 8 bases between. CDR3 DNA sequence: TGTGCCACCAGTGATCCAGGGAGCACTGAAGCTTTCTTT. Residues: CATSDPGSTEAFF.

The table lists this clonotype with a count of one. At one of its ends the junction is not consistent with the germline gene, which may arise from a read error. The genes are TRBV29-1 and TRBJ2-3; 7 positions match TRBD2. Germline CDR1 and CDR2: SQVTM and ANQGSEA. The CDR3 is 14 residues long. The CDR3 here is CSVKEWTSGDAQYF. The CDR3 DNA reads as TGCAGCGTTAAAGAATGGACTAGTGGAGATGCGCAGTATTTT.

The rearrangement joins TRBV27 to TRBJ1-1; D is unresolved. Between the trimmed V and J ends, which lost 3 bases and 4 bases, there was a span of 12 bases. Germline CDR1 reads MNHEY; CDR2 reads SMNVEV (reference sequence). The CDR3 runs to 14 residues. CDR3 DNA: TGTGCCAGCAGTTTCCGAGGGCTGGGCACTGAAGCTTTCTTT. This codes for CASSFRGLGTEAFF.

The genes are TRBV7-9 and TRBJ1-1; 11 bases fit TRBD1. Germline-derived CDR1 and CDR2 are SEHNR and FQNEAQ (reference sequence). The length of the CDR3 is 14 residues. The junction had 9 bases not matched to a gene; V was cut back by 4 bases and J by 11 bases. CDR3 DNA: TGTGCCAGCAGCTCAACCCGGGACAGGGGGTTGGCTTTCTTT. Translating it yields CASSSTRDRGLAFF.

V gene TRBV7-9 combines with J gene TRBJ2-3; D possibly corresponds to TRBD2 (7 bases). The germline V gene has CDR1 SEHNR and CDR2 FQNEAQ (reference sequence). This CDR3 has 17 residues. Trimming removed 6 bases at V and 3 bases at J, with 22 bases between. This CDR3 is CASSNTWGGGRTDTQYF. The CDR3 DNA reads as TGTGCCAGCAGTAACACGTGGGGAGGGGGAAGAACAGATACGCAGTATTTT.

The J gene is TRBJ2-3, the V gene TRBV13; D is unclear. The germline V and J ends were trimmed by 7 bases and 1 base, with 12 bases remaining between them. Germline loops: CDR1 PRHDT, CDR2 FYEKMQ (reference sequence). The CDR3 runs to 14 residues. CDR3 sequence reads: CASTQRPGTDTQYF. The CDR3 DNA reads TGTGCCAGCACTCAACGACCGGGCACAGATACGCAGTATTTT.

J is TRBJ2-7 and V is TRBV27; D is unclear. Trimming took 5 bases from V and 0 from J, leaving 14 bases between them. Germline V gives CDR1 MNHEY, CDR2 SMNVEV (reference sequence). This CDR3 region has 15 residues. The CDR3 coding sequence is TGTGCCAGCAGTCCCCTCGCGCTTAGCTCCTACGAGCAGTACTTC. Translating it yields CASSPLALSSYEQYF.

The V call is TRBV5-1, the J call TRBJ1-6, with TRBD1 as a possible D gene (6 bases). The CDR3 contains 14 residues. The germline V gene encodes CDR1 SGHRS and CDR2 YFSETQ. V was trimmed by 3 bases and J by 11 bases, leaving 15 bases between them. The CDR3 reads CASSSQAGTTPLHF. The DNA of the CDR3 is TGCGCCAGCAGCTCTCAAGCCGGGACAACACCCCTCCACTTT.

This clonotype was observed a few times. This rearrangement joins TRBV12-3 or TRBV12-4 to TRBJ2-1, with a weak D call TRBD2 (5 bases). The CDR3 runs 16 residues. Deletions cut 0 bases from V and 0 bases from J, with 9 bases between. The CDR3 DNA follows: TGTGCCAGCAGTTTAGCGCTAGCCTCCTCCTACAATGAGCAGTTCTTC. It yields the protein CASSLALASSYNEQFF.

This clonotype has just a few counts. The rearrangement uses TRBV15 and TRBJ2-1; a weak D match, TRBD2 (5 bases). This CDR3 is 14 amino acids long. Germline V gene lookup returns CDR1 LNHNV and CDR2 YYDKDF (reference sequence). The germline V and J ends were trimmed by 4 bases and 9 bases, with 16 bases remaining between them. CDR3 DNA: TGTGCCACCAGCACCCAGTCGGGAAAGCGTGAGCAGTTCTTC. This encodes CATSTQSGKREQFF.

V gene TRBV11-2 combines with J gene TRBJ2-3, with D possibly being TRBD1 (7 bases). The V and J ends lost 3 bases and 2 bases respectively, with 21 bases between them. The germline CDR1 and CDR2 sequences are SGHAT and FQNNGV. CDR3 length: 18 amino acids. CDR3 DNA: TGTGCCAGCAGCTTCACGGGACAGCGGGTTCCGCACACAGATACGCAGTATTTT. Protein sequence: CASSFTGQRVPHTDTQYF.

This clonotype was seen ten or more times. This chain uses TRBV20-1 with TRBJ2-5; a weak D match, TRBD2 (6 bases). Germline V gives CDR1 DFQATT, CDR2 SNEGSKA (reference sequence). V was trimmed by 1 base and J by 1 base, leaving 10 bases between them. This CDR3 has 14 residues. The CDR3 nucleotides are TGCAGTGCTAGAGCTCCGGGAGTCCAAGAGACCCAGTACTTC. Amino acids: CSARAPGVQETQYF.

The rearrangement links TRBV20-1 to TRBJ2-7; perhaps TRBD1 as D (5 bases). Germline lookup yields CDR1 DFQATT and CDR2 SNEGSKA (reference sequence). The CDR3 runs 12 residues. The V gene lost 0 bases and the J gene lost 2 bases, with 5 bases spanning the gap. The CDR3 loop reads CSAREDTYEQYF. The CDR3 coding sequence is TGCAGTGCTAGAGAGGACACCTACGAGCAGTACTTC.

J is TRBJ2-1 and V is TRBV20-1; D is perhaps TRBD1 or TRBD2 (5 bases each). The germline CDR1 and CDR2 sequences are DFQATT and SNEGSKA (reference sequence). CDR3 size: 14 residues. V was pared by 3 bases and J by 5 bases, with 14 bases between. The CDR3 region has the DNA TGCAGTGCTAGTTCAGGGACCCCCCACAATGAGCAGTTCTTC. Translation gives CSASSGTPHNEQFF.

This clonotype was counted only a few times. V is TRBV10-1 and J is TRBJ2-7; D might be TRBD1 (5 bases). The CDR3 loop spans 13 amino acids. CDR1 WNHNN and CDR2 SYGVQD come from the germline V gene (reference sequence). Trimming took off 2 bases at V and 4 bases at J, with 9 bases between the two ends. CDR3 protein: CASSETGWYEQYF. For the CDR3, the DNA is TGCGCCAGCAGTGAGACAGGATGGTACGAGCAGTACTTC.

The rearrangement joins TRBV3-1 to TRBJ2-1; 11 bases align to TRBD2. Trimming cost V 2 bases and J 8 bases; bases outside gene matches: 5. CDR3 size: 15 residues. From germline, CDR1 is LGHDT and CDR2 YNNKEL (reference sequence). The CDR3: CASSQFSGRAHEQFF. CDR3 bases: TGTGCCAGCAGCCAATTTAGCGGGAGGGCCCATGAGCAGTTCTTC.

This chain connects TRBV28 to TRBJ2-7, with a tentative D call TRBD2 (6 bases). The CDR3 sequence is 16 residues long. The V gene lost 5 bases and the J gene lost 1 base, with 18 bases spanning the gap. Germline V gives CDR1 MDHEN, CDR2 SYDVKM. In DNA, the CDR3 is TGTGCCAGCAGTACGCGACTAGGAGGAAGGTCCTACGAGCAGTACTTC. It specifies CASSTRLGGRSYEQYF.

The rearrangement uses TRBV9 and TRBJ2-4, with TRBD2 matching 7 bases. J gave up 8 bases and V 0 bases, and 14 bases lay outside the gene matches. In germline, CDR1 is SGDLS, CDR2 YYNGEE. The CDR3 has 17 amino acids. CDR3 nucleotide sequence: TGTGCCAGCAGCGTAGCCGCCTCGGTGAGCCGGGGGGACATTCAGTACTTC. Translation gives CASSVAASVSRGDIQYF.

This clonotype was detected only a few times. The CDR3 loop reads CASSFMDRDTDTQYF. The CDR3 nucleotides are TGTGCCAGCAGCTTCATGGACAGGGACACAGATACGCAGTATTTT. The V call is TRBV7-2, the J call TRBJ2-3; 8 nucleotides agree with TRBD1. CDR1 is SGHTA, CDR2 FQGNSA, per germline. Germline trimming cut 3 bases from V and 2 bases from J; bases unmatched to any gene: 4. The CDR3 spans 15 residues.

This chain connects TRBV7-2 to TRBJ1-1; tentative D call: TRBD1 (6 bases). The CDR3 is made up of 15 amino acids. Trimming stripped 7 bases from V and 5 bases from J, with 20 bases between. The germline CDR1 and CDR2 sequences are SGHTA and FQGNSA. In DNA, the CDR3 is TGTGCCAGCACCATCTTAATAAGGGGGATGACTGAAGCTTTCTTT. It yields the protein CASTILIRGMTEAFF.

The rearrangement uses TRBV5-5 and TRBJ1-4; D remains unclear. V gave up 4 bases and J gave up 0 bases, with 19 bases separating them. The germline CDR1 and CDR2 sequences are SGHKS and YYEKEE (reference sequence). The CDR3 is made up of 18 amino acids. DNA for the CDR3: TGTGCCAGCAGCCGACAACCTCAGTTCGGTGCAACTAATGAAAAACTGTTTTTT. Its protein is CASSRQPQFGATNEKLFF.

J is TRBJ2-3 and V is TRBV6-1; D may be TRBD1 (6 bases). V lost 6 bases and J 2 bases, leaving 12 bases between the germline ends. CDR1 MNHNS and CDR2 SASEGT come from the germline V gene. The CDR3 spans 14 residues. CDR3 loop: CASRLGQITDTQYF. The CDR3 DNA follows: TGTGCCAGCAGACTCGGACAGATCACAGATACGCAGTATTTT.

V usage is TRBV2 and J usage is TRBJ1-2, with D perhaps matching TRBD1 (5 bases). Germline V gives CDR1 SNHLY, CDR2 FYNNEI. This CDR3 contains 15 residues. Trimming shortened V by 3 bases and J by 6 bases, and 17 bases separated the two germline ends. CDR3: CASSDTGLLGNGYTF. CDR3 nucleotide sequence: TGTGCCAGCAGTGACACGGGACTATTAGGGAATGGCTACACCTTC.

V gene TRBV15 combines with J gene TRBJ2-5; D is perhaps TRBD1 (5 bases). The V and J ends lost 1 base and 2 bases respectively, with 11 bases between them. From germline, CDR1 is LNHNV and CDR2 YYDKDF (reference sequence). This CDR3 comprises 15 residues. CDR3: CATSRVGQTQETQYF. The CDR3 nucleotides read TGTGCCACCAGCAGAGTCGGACAAACACAAGAGACCCAGTACTTC.